A selection of T cell receptor beta chains follows, all from one sample in a study of cytomegalovirus exposure and HLA in healthy donors. Produced via immunoSEQ multiplex PCR; TCRdb's table is partial and in-frame only. The sample consists of about 160,000 clones, about 89% of them appearing once. The sample was PBMCs. The receptors were sampled from a woman between 18 and 30 years old in good health and CMV-seropositive. Both conserved end residues are part of each CDR3. Each record gives: CDR3 DNA, CDR3 protein, clone size, J gene, D gene, V gene. The D gene is left open where the match is weak. Not all rows give a size; the values are once, few, many and, for expanded clones, a class.

TGTGCCAGCAGCTTACAGGGTCTGACTGAAGCTTTCTTT | CASSLQGLTEAFF | . | TRBJ1-1 | . | TRBV7-9
TGTGCCAGTAGTGCCACAGGTGCAAACACCATATATTTT | CASSATGANTIYF | . | TRBJ1-3 | . | TRBV19
TGTGCCAGCAGCAACCAGAAGACAGGGGAGGCGTTCGGCACTGAAGCTTTCTTT | CASSNQKTGEAFGTEAFF | . | TRBJ1-1 | TRBD1 | TRBV7-2
TGTGCCTGGAGTGTACAGGCCTATGGCTACACCTTC | CAWSVQAYGYTF | . | TRBJ1-2 | . | TRBV30
TGTGCCAGCAGCTTCGTGGGAGCGCGTCAAGAGACCCAGTACTTC | CASSFVGARQETQYF | . | TRBJ2-5 | . | TRBV13
TGTGCCAGCAGTGAACAGGGGGCTTTGGTCACGTTTGGAAACACCATATATTTT | CASSEQGALVTFGNTIYF | . | TRBJ1-3 | TRBD1 | TRBV28
TGTGCCAGCAGCTTGCCGGAGATCCCTGGCTACACCTTC | CASSLPEIPGYTF | . | TRBJ1-2 | . | TRBV7-9
TGTGCCAGCAGTTTATGGGGCATGGCGGGAGGGAACACTGGGGCCAACGTCCTGACTTTC | CASSLWGMAGGNTGANVLTF | . | TRBJ2-6 | TRBD2 | TRBV27
TGCGCCAGCAGCCTAGTAGCGGGAGGTGATTACAATGAGCAGTTCTTC | CASSLVAGGDYNEQFF | . | TRBJ2-1 | TRBD2 | TRBV4-3
TGTGCCAGCAGTGAAGGGCAGGGGAGAGACGAGCAGTACTTC | CASSEGQGRDEQYF | . | TRBJ2-7 | . | TRBV2
TGTGCCAGCAGTGAATCTAACTACGATTACTACGAGCAGTACTTC | CASSESNYDYYEQYF | . | TRBJ2-7 | . | TRBV2
TGTGCCAGTAGTCTAGCCCAGAGCACAGATACGCAGTATTTT | CASSLAQSTDTQYF | once | TRBJ2-3 | . | TRBV19
TGTGCCAGCAGCCAACGGGGACAGGGGTTCCACGAGCAGTACTTC | CASSQRGQGFHEQYF | . | TRBJ2-7 | TRBD1 | TRBV4-2
TGTGCCAGCAGCCCCAACAGGGGACTCACAGATACGCAGTATTTT | CASSPNRGLTDTQYF | . | TRBJ2-3 | . | TRBV7-6
TGTGCCAGCAGTTTTACGCCCGAAGGCGGGCAGTACTTC | CASSFTPEGGQYF | . | TRBJ2-7 | . | TRBV28
TGCGCCAGCAGCCAAGATTTCGGGATTAGGGGAGGCCCTACCTACGAGCAGTACTTC | CASSQDFGIRGGPTYEQYF | . | TRBJ2-7 | . | TRBV4-1
TGTGCCAGCAGTGAATATACAAAGGGCCGTGTGATGGGGCTCGAGCAGTACTTC | CASSEYTKGRVMGLEQYF | . | TRBJ2-7 | . | TRBV2
TGTGCCAGTAGCCGCCAGGGTGTGAACTATGGCTACACCTTC | CASSRQGVNYGYTF | . | TRBJ1-2 | . | TRBV19
TGTGCCAGCAGTTACAGGCCCTCTGGGGCTCCGGAGCAGTACTTC | CASSYRPSGAPEQYF | . | TRBJ2-7 | . | TRBV6-6
TGTGCCAGCAGCCGACAGGAGTTGAACACCGGGGAGCTGTTTTTT | CASSRQELNTGELFF | . | TRBJ2-2 | . | TRBV7-2
TGTGCCAGCAGTACCACTAGCGGGGGGGCTGATACGCAGTATTTT | CASSTTSGGADTQYF | . | TRBJ2-3 | TRBD2 | TRBV6-5
TGTGCCAGTAGTATAGGGGGGACACCTTACGAGCAGTACTTC | CASSIGGTPYEQYF | . | TRBJ2-7 | . | TRBV19
TGTGCCAGCAGTGACACCCCAGGGACTAACTATGGCTACACCTTC | CASSDTPGTNYGYTF | . | TRBJ1-2 | . | TRBV6-4
TGTGCCAGCAGCGGCAACAGGGGAGGAAACACCATATATTTT | CASSGNRGGNTIYF | . | TRBJ1-3 | TRBD1 | TRBV5-4
TGCAGCGTTGAGTCGACAGGGCTTAACACTGAAGCTTTCTTT | CSVESTGLNTEAFF | . | TRBJ1-1 | TRBD1 | TRBV29-1
TGTGCCAGCAGCGGGACAGTGAGCAATCAGCCCCAGCATTTT | CASSGTVSNQPQHF | once | TRBJ1-5 | TRBD1 | TRBV28
TGTGCCAGCAGCCCAGAGGGCCAGGAGGGGTCGAGGGCCAACGTCCTGACTTTC | CASSPEGQEGSRANVLTF | . | TRBJ2-6 | . | TRBV7-7
TGCAGCGTTGCTGGGACAAGTACATGGGAGCAGTACTTC | CSVAGTSTWEQYF | . | TRBJ2-7 | . | TRBV29-1
TGTGCCAGCAGGGCCCTCTACAATGAGCAGTTCTTC | CASRALYNEQFF | . | TRBJ2-1 | . | TRBV2
TGCGCCAGGGTTAGCAACAATGAGCAGTTCTTC | CARVSNNEQFF | . | TRBJ2-1 | . | TRBV10-1
TGTGCCTGGCGGTCAGGGGCCGTCACCTACGAGCAGTACTTC | CAWRSGAVTYEQYF | . | TRBJ2-7 | . | TRBV30
TGTGCCAGCAGCTTCTTGGACGGGGGGTCCTACGAGCAGTACTTC | CASSFLDGGSYEQYF | once | TRBJ2-7 | TRBD2 | TRBV7-9
TGTGCCAGCACAGTCTTGGATGAGCAGTTCTTC | CASTVLDEQFF | . | TRBJ2-1 | . | TRBV6-1
TGTGCCAGCGGACCTAGCGGGAGAGGTAATGAGCAGTTCTTC | CASGPSGRGNEQFF | . | TRBJ2-1 | TRBD2 | TRBV7-2
TGTGCCAGCAGTTTATGGGGACGGGGGGAACGTAACTATGGCTACACCTTC | CASSLWGRGERNYGYTF | . | TRBJ1-2 | . | TRBV28
TGTGCCAGCAGCTTCACTAGCGGCCACTACAATGAGCAGTTCTTC | CASSFTSGHYNEQFF | . | TRBJ2-1 | TRBD2 | TRBV7-3
TGTGCCAGCAGCAAATGTGGGCACTTC | CASSKCGHF | . | TRBJ2-7 | . | TRBV21-1
TGTGCCAGCAGTTACGGACAGTCTGAAGCTTTCTTT | CASSYGQSEAFF | . | TRBJ1-1 | . | TRBV6-5
TGTGCCAGCAGCGAACAGGGCTATAGCAATCAGCCCCAGCATTTT | CASSEQGYSNQPQHF | . | TRBJ1-5 | . | TRBV7-2
TGTGCCAGCAGATCAACGGGGGGTTCGCAGTACTTC | CASRSTGGSQYF | . | TRBJ2-7 | TRBD2 | TRBV2
TGTGCCAGTAAAGGGGGGGCCGACAATTCACCCCTCCACTTT | CASKGGADNSPLHF | . | TRBJ1-6 | . | TRBV2
TGTGCCAGCTCACCCCCTGACGGGAGGGGGGGCGAGCAGTACTTC | CASSPPDGRGGEQYF | . | TRBJ2-7 | TRBD2 | TRBV18
TGTGCCATCAGTGAGCCGGGGGGGATCACTCCCTATGGCTACACCTTC | CAISEPGGITPYGYTF | . | TRBJ1-2 | . | TRBV10-3
TGTGCCAGCAGCTTCTCGACTAGCGGGATCAATGAGCAGTTCTTC | CASSFSTSGINEQFF | . | TRBJ2-1 | TRBD2 | TRBV7-9
TGTGCCAGCAGCATCGACAGTTCCTCCTACAATGAGCAGTTCTTC | CASSIDSSSYNEQFF | . | TRBJ2-1 | . | TRBV4-2
TGTGCCAGCATAGCGGGGGGGCTTAGCACAGATACGCAGTATTTT | CASIAGGLSTDTQYF | . | TRBJ2-3 | TRBD2 | TRBV2
TGTGCCATCAGTGGTAATGAGCAAGAGACCCAGTACTTC | CAISGNEQETQYF | . | TRBJ2-5 | . | TRBV10-3
TGCAGTGCTAGAGATCGGGCTGAAGCTTTCTTT | CSARDRAEAFF | . | TRBJ1-1 | . | TRBV20-1
TGTGCCACCGCCTTAGGAGCGGTCCAAGAGACCCAGTACTTC | CATALGAVQETQYF | . | TRBJ2-5 | . | TRBV15
TGTGCCAGCATCCCGACAGGGGGGAATGATAGGAACGAGCAGTACTTC | CASIPTGGNDRNEQYF | . | TRBJ2-7 | TRBD1 | TRBV28
TGCGCCAGCAGCCTCGACTTCGGGGAGCTGTTTTTT | CASSLDFGELFF | . | TRBJ2-2 | . | TRBV5-1
TGCAGCGTGAGAGGAGGAAAGGGTACAGGGACTGAAGCTTTCTTT | CSVRGGKGTGTEAFF | . | TRBJ1-1 | . | TRBV29-1
TGTGCCAGCAGCCCTGGACTAGCGGAATCTAATGAGCAGTTCTTC | CASSPGLAESNEQFF | . | TRBJ2-1 | TRBD2 | TRBV7-9